This T cell receptor (beta chain) derives from a study of CD8 T cells in Susac syndrome. Findings and limits, study-wide: The study's TCR sequencing and HLA analysis covered a relatively small number of individuals, and the study acknowledged this.

Concerning this clonotype: Its antigen is as yet unknown.

Deletions cut 2 bases from V and 3 bases from J, with 10 bases between. The CDR3 has 14 amino acids. Germline V gene data show CDR1 as SGDLS and CDR2 as YYNGEE. Reverse transcription of roughly 0.45 to 1 ug RNA was performed with random hexamers. Amplification of TCR beta CDR3 was carried out by immunoSEQ multiplex PCR, which covered 54 Vbeta and 13 Jbeta segments. TCRdb re-analysed the immunoSEQ multiplex PCR reads in MiXCR, keeping a single row per CDR3 protein. In the table there are over 150,000 distinct CDR3 sequences, roughly 95% of which are singletons. The receptor was isolated from a human donor with Susac syndrome. The chain carries TRBV9 and TRBJ2-3; a possible D gene is TRBD2 (5 bases). Material for sequencing was CD4+ T cells from PBMCs. CDR3 region: CASSVRPGTDTQYF. The DNA for the CDR3 is TGTGCCAGCAGCGTTAGACCGGGAACAGATACGCAGTATTTT.